This TCR beta chain was recovered during a study of cytomegalovirus exposure and HLA in healthy donors (TCRdb year 2017). At the level of the whole study: In an earlier analysis of 450 to 750 of the donors, approximately 300 Gb of sequence data and 90 million to 130 million unique TCR beta sequences from 150 million to 200 million T cells were reported. About 280 gigabases of sequencing data and 70 million to 95 million unique TCR sequences made up an early release that covered several hundred HLA-typed donors. Of the 300 to 500 genotyped donors, 75% to 85% were placed in the genetic ancestry cluster associated with self-reported Caucasian donors. The study aimed to test whether cataloging public T cell receptors could reveal signatures of past pathogen exposure. The study profiled the T cell repertoires of approximately 700 subjects by immunosequencing and related them to cytomegalovirus serostatus. In addition to the first cohort of hundreds of subjects, a separate validation cohort of 120 different subjects was used. To predict cytomegalovirus infection status, the study combined high-throughput TCR immunosequencing, statistical association of individual TCRs with disease status, and machine learning. A later analysis re-analyzed previously published TCR beta repertoires from 600 to 850 donors and added high-resolution HLA genotyping to study TCR occurrence patterns. In the later analysis, no new phenotypic data were used to find candidate immune exposures; instead, reliance was placed on TCR beta sequences and their occurrence across donors. An earlier analysis of approximately 580 of the donors used high-throughput TCR beta sequencing to judge whether each TCR beta V gene segment behaved as functional or pseudogenic. Alongside the repertoire data, information on donor age, sex, ethnicity and CMV serostatus was compiled. A later genetic analysis took genome-wide SNP genotypes for about 65% of the 666 donors and used that subset as a discovery cohort. All discovery cohort repertoires had been generated on a single sequencing platform. Class I and class II HLA loci were covered by the typing at four-digit resolution. Typing coverage varied by locus: roughly 620-630 donors for A, B, C, DRB1 and DQB1; roughly 520 for DQA1; some 610 for DPA1; 450 to 480 for DPB1. Roughly 5 DR-DQ haplotypes were handled as single units for association and clustering because linkage in the cohort was strong. Among about 370 genotyped donors of the cohort, an average of approximately 220,000 unique TCR beta nucleotide sequences was sequenced per donor, of which 15% to 20% were non-productive. Study-wide findings and limitations: In both the original and validation cohorts, the classifier was reported to diagnose cytomegalovirus status with high specificity and sensitivity. A later analysis found that HLA-associated TCR beta chains were more clonally expanded and had lower generation probabilities than equally common non-associated chains. An earlier analysis of some 590 of the donors showed that most TCR beta V segments appeared in productive rearrangements either about 90% or about 30% of the time, which broadly matched IMGT annotations. Approximately 16 rarely observed V segments, including chromosome 9 orphons, were excluded from the earlier analysis of 550 to 700 of the donors because counts were too low. Immune exposure information for the cohort was limited to CMV serostatus. Linkage disequilibrium might explain the correlated functional status among segregating V segments, but an unknown experimental factor could not be ruled out. In the study, around 150 TCR beta chains were listed as associated with cytomegalovirus. According to the authors, the approach could potentially be generalized to other disease states and immunological phenotypes. Three of the identified cytomegalovirus-associated TCR beta chains were confirmed in vitro to be specific for cytomegalovirus antigens. Roughly uniform sequencing depth across donors was assumed in presence/absence analyses, although this assumption may not hold. A later analysis found that TCR association rates varied across HLA loci, with DRB1 alleles showing the most associated TCRs and HLA-C alleles the fewest. The cohort was sequenced for TCR beta chains only, and without alpha or paired-chain data the features that could be detected were limited. Some IMGT-functional V segments, including TRBV6-2 and TRBV6-3, could not be distinguished by the 87-base-pair reads and were therefore excluded. A later genetic analysis associated a missense DCLRE1C variant with V-gene and J-gene trimming of TCR beta chains, and an independent cohort replicated the association. A cluster of highly shared sequence variants was judged likely to be a technical artifact of the sequencing pipeline. Most CMV-associated TCR beta chains appeared to be HLA-restricted in a later analysis, and the HLA associations seemed to be driven largely by CMV exposure. A further reported finding was that TCR beta sequences accurately predicted the HLA-A and HLA-B alleles for most subjects in the first cohort. Strong co-occurrence of HLA alleles, especially DR and DQ, made assigning TCR associations to individual alleles difficult. Because HLA typing was missing for some donors at each locus, association tests included only the typed subset. Most TCR sequences were observed very rarely across donors, whereas some public TCRs were present in many individuals. In a later analysis, several top co-occurrence clusters were reported to appear linked to parvovirus B19, influenza, CMV and Epstein-Barr virus. A later genetic analysis reported fewer N-insertions in productive TCRs among donors in an Asian-associated ancestry cluster than the roughly 700-donor mean. At a false discovery rate of 0.05, a later analysis linked 16,951 TCR beta sequences to specific HLA alleles.

The library was obtained by the immunoSEQ multiplex PCR assay. For the multiplex PCR, a mixture combining 60 forward primers for TCR Vbeta segments and 13 reverse primers for TCR Jbeta segments was used. A multiplex PCR assay on genomic DNA amplified the CDR3 region of rearranged TCR beta genes. On the Illumina HiSeq System, the amplified TCR beta libraries were sequenced as 87-base-pair reads. In the authors' own workflow: In a later analysis, roughly 80 million unique TCR beta chains were counted across the approximately 620 repertoires, and roughly 11 million of these chains were shared by at least two donors. Raw reads were error-corrected and collapsed into unique sequences by a nearest-neighbor algorithm in which closely related sequences were merged to remove PCR and sequencing errors. V, D and J gene segments were assigned by aligning CDR3 sequences to IMGT reference sequences. For a sequence to be retained, a match of at least six nucleotides was required to both a V gene segment and a J gene segment. A rearrangement was called productive if the CDR3 had no stop codons and remained in frame with V and J, and every other rearrangement was called non-productive. CDR3 was defined according to IMGT convention as the region running from the second conserved V-encoded cysteine to the conserved J-encoded phenylalanine. Sequences without an unambiguous match to a single V gene segment were excluded from the earlier analysis of about 600 of the donors. In an earlier analysis of a few hundred of the donors, V segments were called functional above 56.7% productive rearrangements and were called segregating when the between-donor standard deviation exceeded 5%. A statistical classification framework was built for diagnosing cytomegalovirus status from the catalog of TCR beta chain sequences. In a later analysis, TCR nucleotide sequences were compared against IMGT/GENE-DB human TR gene sequences so that V and J genes could be assigned. Using the TCRdist pipeline, a later analysis assigned CDR3 sequences along with most-parsimonious VDJ recombination scenarios. In a later analysis, every TCR beta chain was defined by the combination of its CDR3 amino acid sequence and its V-gene family, and reads without a unique V-gene family were dropped. To address suspected cross-contamination and a sequencing artifact, a later analysis removed a few hundred highly shared, low-generation-probability nucleotide sequences. For each public chain, a later analysis derived a clonal expansion index from normalized ranks of inferred template counts within each repertoire. Generation probabilities in a later analysis came from a VDJ recombination model fitted to out-of-frame rearrangements, and those results were checked against IGoR. A later analysis scored TCR-TCR, TCR-HLA and TCR-CMV co-occurrence with hypergeometric tests, applying a repertoire-size bias correction to TCR pairs. In a later analysis, false discovery rates were estimated by permuting HLA or CMV assignments 20 times. In a later analysis, co-occurring TCRs were grouped using DBSCAN, with TCRdist sequence similarity added in when clustering inside HLA-allele-positive subsets. For co-occurrence clustering, repertoires with fewer than 30,000 or more than 120,000 public chains were excluded, along with four or five repertoires with anomalous nucleotide sharing. This immuneACCESS table, as held by TCRdb, lists in-frame sequences with V and J called but not all clones. Of the missing ones, under half trace to an unresolved V gene in checked studies; the others have no known cause. For V, J and clone size, that table is used; D and trimming come from the DNA. This sample is represented by approximately 180,000 clones; around 79% of them were singletons. The top ten clones comprise just under 6.5% of the sample.

The cohort consisted of 650 to 700 healthy bone marrow donors. All cohort members were sampled while nominally healthy, although unrecorded immune exposures were likely present. The donor tested CMV seropositive, placing the donor among the roughly 300 seropositive members of the cohort. A peripheral blood sample was collected from each donor, and TCR beta sequencing was performed on peripheral blood mononuclear cells. The Qiagen DNeasy Blood Extraction Kit was used to extract genomic DNA from the blood cell samples. This clone has only a few counts. It lacks a known antigen. No per-base quality is available; no much larger clone lies one base away. The CDR3 runs 16 residues from the cysteine to the phenylalanine. Only the CDR3 DNA stays, 48 bases, in frame from base 1. The germline V gene yields ENHRY for CDR1 and SYGVKD for CDR2. V gives up 3 bases and J gives up 0 bases, and the segment between their germline ends measures 9 bases.

The TCR comes from a man aged 35-49 years in good health and CMV-seropositive. The chain uses TRBV10-3 and TRBJ2-6, with the D gene uncertain. The sequenced material came from PBMCs. The CDR3 amino acid sequence is: CAISEDRSSGANVLTF. The nucleotides are TGTGCCATCAGTGAAGATAGAAGCTCTGGGGCCAACGTCCTGACTTTC.